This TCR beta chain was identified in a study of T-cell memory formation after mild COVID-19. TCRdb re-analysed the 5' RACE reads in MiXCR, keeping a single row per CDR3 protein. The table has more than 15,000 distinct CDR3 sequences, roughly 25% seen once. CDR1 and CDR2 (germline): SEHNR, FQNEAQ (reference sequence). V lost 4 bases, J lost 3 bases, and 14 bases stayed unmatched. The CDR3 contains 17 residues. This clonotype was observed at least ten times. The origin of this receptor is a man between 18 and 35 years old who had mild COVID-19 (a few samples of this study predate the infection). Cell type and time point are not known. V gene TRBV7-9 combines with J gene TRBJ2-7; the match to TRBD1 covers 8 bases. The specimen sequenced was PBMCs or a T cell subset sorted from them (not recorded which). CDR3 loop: CASSSSPPDRVFYEQYF. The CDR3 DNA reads TGTGCCAGCAGCTCAAGCCCCCCGGACAGGGTCTTCTACGAGCAGTACTTC.